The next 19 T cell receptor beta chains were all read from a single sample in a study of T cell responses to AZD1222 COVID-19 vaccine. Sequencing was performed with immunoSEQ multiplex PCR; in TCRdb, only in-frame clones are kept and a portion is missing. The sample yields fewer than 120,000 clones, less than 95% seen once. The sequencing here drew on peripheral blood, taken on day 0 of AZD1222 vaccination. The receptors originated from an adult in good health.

CDR3 DNA: TGTGCCAGCAGAGGATCTGGTCGGACGAGGAGGGAGGATGAAAAACTGTTTTTT. This sequence encodes CASRGSGRTRREDEKLFF. V usage is TRBV7-9 and J usage is TRBJ1-4; no reliable D call. From germline, CDR1 is SEHNR and CDR2 FQNEAQ (reference sequence). Trimming removed 6 bases from V and 6 bases from J, with 26 bases in between. This CDR3 spans 18 amino acids.

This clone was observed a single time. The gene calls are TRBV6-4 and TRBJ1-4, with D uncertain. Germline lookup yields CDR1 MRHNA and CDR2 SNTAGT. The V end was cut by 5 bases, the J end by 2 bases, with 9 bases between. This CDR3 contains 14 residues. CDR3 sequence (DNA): TGTGCCAGCAGTCTGACAAGCACTAATGAAAAACTGTTTTTT. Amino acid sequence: CASSLTSTNEKLFF.

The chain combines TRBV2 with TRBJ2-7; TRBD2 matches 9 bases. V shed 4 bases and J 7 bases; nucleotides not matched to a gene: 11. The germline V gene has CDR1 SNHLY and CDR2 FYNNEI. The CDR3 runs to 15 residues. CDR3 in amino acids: CASSVLAGRRLEQYF. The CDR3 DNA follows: TGTGCCAGCAGTGTTCTAGCGGGAAGAAGGTTAGAGCAGTACTTC.

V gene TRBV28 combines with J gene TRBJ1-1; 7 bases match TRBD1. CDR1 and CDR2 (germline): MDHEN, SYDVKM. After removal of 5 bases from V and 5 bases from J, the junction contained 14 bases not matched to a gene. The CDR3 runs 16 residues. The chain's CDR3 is CASSSLGRRGLTEAFF. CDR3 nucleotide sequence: TGTGCCAGCAGTAGCCTCGGGAGGAGGGGGCTGACTGAAGCTTTCTTT.

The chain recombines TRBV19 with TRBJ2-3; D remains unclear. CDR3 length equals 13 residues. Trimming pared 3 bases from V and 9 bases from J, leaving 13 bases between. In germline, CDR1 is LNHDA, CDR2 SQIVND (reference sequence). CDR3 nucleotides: TGTGCCAGTAGTATTGACGAATCCCTGACGCAGTATTTT. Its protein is CASSIDESLTQYF.

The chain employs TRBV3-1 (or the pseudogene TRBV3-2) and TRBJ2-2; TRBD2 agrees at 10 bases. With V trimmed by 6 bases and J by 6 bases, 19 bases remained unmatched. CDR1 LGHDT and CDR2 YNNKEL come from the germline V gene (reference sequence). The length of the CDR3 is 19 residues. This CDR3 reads CASRPPVQRGGNVAGELFF. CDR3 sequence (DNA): TGTGCCAGCAGACCCCCAGTCCAGCGGGGGGGCAATGTAGCCGGGGAGCTGTTTTTT.

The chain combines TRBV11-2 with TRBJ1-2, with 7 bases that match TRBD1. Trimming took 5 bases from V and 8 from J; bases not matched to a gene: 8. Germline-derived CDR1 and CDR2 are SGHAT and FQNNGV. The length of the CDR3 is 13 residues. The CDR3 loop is CASSLGTAAGYTF. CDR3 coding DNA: TGTGCCAGCAGCCTTGGGACAGCGGCGGGCTACACCTTC.

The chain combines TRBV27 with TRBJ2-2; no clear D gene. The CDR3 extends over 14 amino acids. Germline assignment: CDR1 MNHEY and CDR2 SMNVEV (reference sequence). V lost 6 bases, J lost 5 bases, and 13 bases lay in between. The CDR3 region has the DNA TGTGCCAGCAGCGTCCAGGCTGGGACCGGGGAGCTGTTTTTT. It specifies CASSVQAGTGELFF.

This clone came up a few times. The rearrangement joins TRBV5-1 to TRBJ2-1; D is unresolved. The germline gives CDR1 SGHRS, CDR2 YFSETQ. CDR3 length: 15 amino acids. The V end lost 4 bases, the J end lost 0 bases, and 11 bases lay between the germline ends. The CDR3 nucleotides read TGCGCCAGCAGCATTACTGAGAGCTCCTACAATGAGCAGTTCTTC. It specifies CASSITESSYNEQFF.

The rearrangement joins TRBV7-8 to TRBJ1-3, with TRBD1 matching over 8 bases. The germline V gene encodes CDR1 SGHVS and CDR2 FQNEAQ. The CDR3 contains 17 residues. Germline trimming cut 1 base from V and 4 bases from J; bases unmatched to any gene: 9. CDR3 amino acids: CASSLGQGSTRGNTIYF. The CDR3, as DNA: TGTGCCAGCAGCTTAGGACAGGGGAGTACGAGAGGAAACACCATATATTTT.

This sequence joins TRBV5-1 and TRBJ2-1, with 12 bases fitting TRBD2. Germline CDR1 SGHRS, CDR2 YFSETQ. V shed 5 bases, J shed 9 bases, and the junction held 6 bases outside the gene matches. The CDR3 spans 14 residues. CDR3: CASSGGLAGSEQFF. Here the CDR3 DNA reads TGCGCCAGCAGTGGTGGACTAGCGGGGTCTGAGCAGTTCTTC.

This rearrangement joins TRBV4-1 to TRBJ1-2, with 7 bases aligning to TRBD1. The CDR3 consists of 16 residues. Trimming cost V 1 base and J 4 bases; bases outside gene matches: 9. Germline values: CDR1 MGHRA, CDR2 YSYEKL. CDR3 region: CASSQGGDRISYGYTF. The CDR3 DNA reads TGCGCCAGCAGCCAAGGTGGGGACAGAATATCCTATGGCTACACCTTC.

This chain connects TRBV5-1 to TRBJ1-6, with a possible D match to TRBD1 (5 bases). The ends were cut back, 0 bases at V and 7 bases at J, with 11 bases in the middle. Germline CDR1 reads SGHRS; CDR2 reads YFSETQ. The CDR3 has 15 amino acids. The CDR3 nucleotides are TGCGCCAGCAGCTTGGGCGGGGGGTCGAATTCACCCCTCCACTTT. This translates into CASSLGGGSNSPLHF.

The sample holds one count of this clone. In DNA form, the CDR3 reads TGTGCCTGGAGTTACCCGGACAGGGGTGGGCAGCCCCAGCATTTT. It is translated as CAWSYPDRGGQPQHF. V is TRBV30 and J is TRBJ1-5; 9 bases agree with TRBD1. With V trimmed by 2 bases and J by 7 bases, 9 bases remained unmatched. Per the germline V gene, CDR1 is GTSNPN and CDR2 is SVGIG (reference sequence). This CDR3 has 15 amino acids.

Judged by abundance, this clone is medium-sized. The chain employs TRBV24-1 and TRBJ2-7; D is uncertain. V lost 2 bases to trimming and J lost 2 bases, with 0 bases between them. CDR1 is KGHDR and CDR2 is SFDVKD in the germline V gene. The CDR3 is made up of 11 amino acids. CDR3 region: CATSDSYEQYF. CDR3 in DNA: TGTGCCACCAGTGATTCCTACGAGCAGTACTTC.

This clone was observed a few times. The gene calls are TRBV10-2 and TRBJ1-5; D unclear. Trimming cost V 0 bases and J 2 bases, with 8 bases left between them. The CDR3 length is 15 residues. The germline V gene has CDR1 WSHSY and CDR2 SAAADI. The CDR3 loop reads CASSESLRGNQPQHF. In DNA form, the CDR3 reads TGCGCCAGCAGTGAGTCATTGAGGGGCAATCAGCCCCAGCATTTT.

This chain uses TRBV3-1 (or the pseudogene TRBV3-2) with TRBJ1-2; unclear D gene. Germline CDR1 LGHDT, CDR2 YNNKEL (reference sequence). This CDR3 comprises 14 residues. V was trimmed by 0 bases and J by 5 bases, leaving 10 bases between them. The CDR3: CASSQDKVGYGYTF. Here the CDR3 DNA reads TGTGCCAGCAGCCAAGATAAGGTTGGTTATGGCTACACCTTC.

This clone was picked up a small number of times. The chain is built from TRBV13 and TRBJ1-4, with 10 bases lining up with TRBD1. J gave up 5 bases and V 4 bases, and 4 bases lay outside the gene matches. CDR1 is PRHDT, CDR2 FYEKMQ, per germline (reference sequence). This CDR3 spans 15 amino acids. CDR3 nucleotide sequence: TGTGCCAGCAGCTCAGCGGGACAGGGGAATGAAAAACTGTTTTTT. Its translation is CASSSAGQGNEKLFF.

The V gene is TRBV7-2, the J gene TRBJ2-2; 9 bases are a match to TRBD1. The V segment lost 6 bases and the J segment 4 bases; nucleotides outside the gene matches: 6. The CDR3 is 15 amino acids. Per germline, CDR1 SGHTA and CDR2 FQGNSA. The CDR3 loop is CASSSGQGSTGELFF. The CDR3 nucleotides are TGTGCCAGCAGTTCGGGACAGGGCTCCACCGGGGAGCTGTTTTTT.